The 10 T cell receptor beta chains reported below all come from one sample, sequenced in a study of blood T cell repertoires in COVID-19. TCRdb keeps only in-frame clones here, not all; method: immunoSEQ multiplex PCR. Of tens of thousands of clones listed, roughly 90% were seen once; the top ten hold 5.2%. The source material was peripheral blood. Source of these receptors: a man aged 60 to 75 with COVID-19, enrolled during active disease.

The rearrangement uses TRBV5-6 and TRBJ1-5, with a tentative D call TRBD1 (5 bases). Between the trimmed V and J ends, which lost 2 bases and 0 bases, there was a span of 18 bases. From germline, CDR1 is SGHDT and CDR2 YYEEEE. This CDR3 has 18 amino acids. The DNA for the CDR3 is TGTGCCAGCAGCTTAAATCAGGCAGGGACTGATAGCAATCAGCCCCAGCATTTT. Encoded protein: CASSLNQAGTDSNQPQHF. The full variable domain, its missing parts supplied by reference TRBV5-6 and TRBJ1-5, is DAGVTQSPTHLIKTRGQQVTLRCSPKSGHDTVSWYQQALGQGPQFIFQYYEEEERQRGNFPDRFSGHQFPNYSSELNVNALLLGDSALYLCASSLNQAGTDSNQPQHFGDGTRLSIL.

This clone was picked up one time. The chain links TRBV7-9 to TRBJ2-3, with D possibly TRBD2 on 5 matching bases. V lost 5 bases and J 3 bases, leaving 18 bases between the germline ends. The CDR3 has 16 residues. The germline V gene encodes CDR1 SEHNR and CDR2 FQNEAQ (reference sequence). Here the CDR3 reads CASSPGIVGSTDTQYF. Here the CDR3 DNA reads TGTGCCAGCAGCCCGGGGATTGTAGGGTCGACAGATACGCAGTATTTT.

The chain joins TRBV27 to TRBJ2-2; D possibly corresponds to TRBD2 (6 bases). V was clipped by 3 bases and J by 6 bases, with 14 bases between them. CDR1 and CDR2 from the germline V gene are MNHEY and SMNVEV (reference sequence). There are 15 residues in the CDR3. The CDR3 sequence is CASSFGGWVAGELFF. In nucleotides, the CDR3 is TGTGCCAGCAGTTTTGGAGGGTGGGTCGCCGGGGAGCTGTTTTTT.

The chain combines TRBV7-2 with TRBJ1-2; TRBD1 matches at 8 bases. The germline gives CDR1 SGHTA, CDR2 FQGNSA. The junction had 3 bases not matched to a gene; V was cut back by 6 bases and J by 6 bases. The CDR3 length is 12 residues. Written as DNA, the CDR3 is TGTGCCAGCAGGGGACAGGCAGATGGCTACACCTTC. Translated: CASRGQADGYTF.

V is TRBV3-1 (or the pseudogene TRBV3-2) and J is TRBJ2-5; TRBD2 aligns across 9 bases. V shed 4 bases, J shed 6 bases, and the junction held 9 bases outside the gene matches. CDR3 length: 15 residues. In germline, CDR1 is LGHDT, CDR2 YNNKEL (reference sequence). The CDR3 is CASSLPGSGSKTQYF. In DNA, the CDR3 is TGTGCCAGCAGCCTCCCCGGTAGCGGGAGTAAGACCCAGTACTTC.

The CDR3 region has the DNA TGTGCCAGCAGCTTGGGGCCGGGGGGGCCTTACGAGCAGTACTTC. It encodes CASSLGPGGPYEQYF. The chain links TRBV5-5 to TRBJ2-7; 8 bases map to TRBD2. This CDR3 has 15 residues. The V segment lost 0 bases and the J segment 4 bases; nucleotides outside the gene matches: 6. The germline CDR1 and CDR2 sequences are SGHKS and YYEKEE (reference sequence).

This clone has only one observation. The chain has TRBV19 and TRBJ2-7, with 10 bases aligning to TRBD2. The V gene's germline CDR1 is LNHDA and CDR2 SQIVND (reference sequence). This CDR3 region has 21 residues. The junction had 24 bases not matched to a gene; V was cut back by 5 bases and J by 2 bases. CDR3 in DNA: TGTGCCAGTAGTCGACAGGCCAATAGAATTCCCACTAGCGGGACCACCTACGAGCAGTACTTC. Amino acids: CASSRQANRIPTSGTTYEQYF.

The chain recombines TRBV4-1 with TRBJ1-3; D is undetermined. There are 14 residues in the CDR3. The V gene lost 2 bases and the J gene lost 1 base, with 6 bases spanning the gap. Germline CDR1 and CDR2: MGHRA and YSYEKL. CDR3 in DNA: TGCGCCAGCAGCCAAAGCCCTTCTGGAAACACCATATATTTT. Encoded protein: CASSQSPSGNTIYF.

DNA for the CDR3: TGTGCCAGCTCACCCCGTTCAGATACGCAGTATTTT. It specifies CASSPRSDTQYF. The rearrangement links TRBV18 to TRBJ2-3, with D uncertain. The V end was cut by 3 bases, the J end by 4 bases, with 5 bases between. This CDR3 region has 12 residues. CDR1 KGHSH and CDR2 LQKENI come from the germline V gene.

The rearrangement joins TRBV7-3 to TRBJ2-2; TRBD2 agrees at 7 bases. Germline CDR1 and CDR2: SGHTA and FQGTGA. V trimming: 4 bases; J trimming: 0 bases; junction bases outside the gene matches: 5. This CDR3 is built from 16 residues. CDR3 coding DNA: TGTGCCAGCAGCTCTACTAGCGCCTCGAACACCGGGGAGCTGTTTTTT. Translation: CASSSTSASNTGELFF.